The 32 T cell receptor beta chains given below trace back to one sample, sequenced in a study of PD-L1 blockade in urothelial cancer. Some clones are missing from TCRdb's copy, which holds only in-frame ones; the method was immunoSEQ multiplex PCR. Of fewer than 25,000 clones in the sample, about 83% were seen once. Sequencing was performed on PBMCs, taken around atezolizumab (anti-PD-L1) treatment. The receptors originated from a man in his fifties with urothelial cancer.

The chain is built from TRBV28 and TRBJ2-2; D perhaps matches TRBD1 (6 bases). CDR1 is MDHEN, CDR2 SYDVKM, per germline. The CDR3 is 17 residues long. Trimming pared 2 bases from V and 4 bases from J, leaving 17 bases between. The CDR3 sequence: CASSLIYRDTFTGELFF. CDR3 DNA: TGTGCCAGCAGTTTAATATACAGGGACACATTCACCGGGGAGCTGTTTTTT.

This chain joins TRBV28 and TRBJ1-5; 8 nucleotides align to TRBD1. The CDR3 loop spans 17 amino acids. The germline CDR1 and CDR2 sequences are MDHEN and SYDVKM. J gave up 1 base and V 5 bases, and 10 bases lay outside the gene matches. The CDR3 protein is CASSQGQGRGSNQPQHF. Written as DNA, the CDR3 is TGTGCCAGCAGTCAAGGACAGGGAAGGGGAAGCAATCAGCCCCAGCATTTT.

The rearrangement links TRBV4-2 to TRBJ2-4; 10 bases are shared with TRBD2. The CDR3 runs to 22 residues. Germline V gene lookup returns CDR1 LGHNA and CDR2 YNFKEQ. J lost 0 bases, V lost 0 bases, and 17 bases had no gene match. In DNA form, the CDR3 reads TGTGCCAGCAGCCAAGATAAGGCTAGCGGGAGAGTCTTCCTTTTAGCCAAAAACATTCAGTACTTC. This encodes CASSQDKASGRVFLLAKNIQYF.

This CDR3 reads CASSLLGDRDGTQYF. The CDR3 DNA sequence: TGTGCCAGCAGCCTCCTGGGTGACAGAGACGGGACCCAGTACTTC. V usage is TRBV9 and J usage is TRBJ2-5; D may be TRBD1 (5 bases). Germline V gives CDR1 SGDLS, CDR2 YYNGEE. V was trimmed by 4 bases and J by 7 bases, leaving 20 bases between them. The CDR3 length is 15 residues.

The rearrangement uses TRBV2 and TRBJ2-2, with D possibly TRBD1 on 6 matching bases. Germline V lookup: CDR1 SNHLY, CDR2 FYNNEI. The V and J ends lost 0 bases and 5 bases respectively, with 10 bases between them. The CDR3 is 15 residues long. In DNA, the CDR3 is TGTGCCAGCAGTGAAGCGACAGGACTTACCGGGGAGCTGTTTTTT. As protein: CASSEATGLTGELFF.

A single count supports this clone. V usage is TRBV10-2 and J usage is TRBJ1-5; 7 bases align to TRBD1. CDR1 is WSHSY and CDR2 is SAAADI in the germline V gene. The CDR3 is 20 amino acids. J was trimmed by 1 base and V by 4 bases; bases with no gene match: 19. This CDR3 reads CASSADREGAKGWSNQPQHF. The DNA for the CDR3 is TGCGCCAGCAGTGCCGACCGGGAGGGGGCGAAAGGTTGGAGCAATCAGCCCCAGCATTTT.

The chain combines TRBV10-3 with TRBJ2-2, with 12 bases fitting TRBD2. Germline assignment: CDR1 ENHRY and CDR2 SYGVKD. This CDR3 contains 17 residues. With V trimmed by 0 bases and J by 4 bases, 3 bases remained unmatched. This CDR3 reads CAISESLAGGSTGELFF. CDR3 bases: TGTGCCATCAGTGAGTCCCTAGCGGGGGGGAGCACCGGGGAGCTGTTTTTT.

The rearrangement uses TRBV7-9 and TRBJ1-5; weak D call: TRBD1 (5 bases). V was pared by 1 base and J by 2 bases, with 9 bases between. The CDR3 is 15 amino acids. CDR1 SEHNR and CDR2 FQNEAQ come from the germline V gene (reference sequence). The CDR3 region has the DNA TGTGCCAGCAGCTTAGGCGGGGGTGGCAATCAGCCCCAGCATTTT. Protein product: CASSLGGGGNQPQHF.

This rearrangement joins TRBV5-1 to TRBJ1-6; a weak D match, TRBD1 (6 bases). CDR1 and CDR2 from the germline V gene are SGHRS and YFSETQ. The CDR3 runs 19 residues. Trimming pared 4 bases from V and 10 bases from J, leaving 30 bases between. In DNA form, the CDR3 reads TGCGCCAGCAGCGTAGGTCCGGCAAAAGGTTATAAGGGGGGGTCACCCCTCCACTTT. It translates to CASSVGPAKGYKGGSPLHF.

The table lists this clone with a count of one. This sequence joins TRBV30 and TRBJ1-1, with D uncertain. Per germline, CDR1 GTSNPN and CDR2 SVGIG (reference sequence). The CDR3 runs 15 residues. V shed 2 bases and J shed 0 bases, with 13 bases lying between them. In DNA form, the CDR3 reads TGTGCCTGGAGTTCCTTCGTACAGATGAACACTGAAGCTTTCTTT. Translation gives CAWSSFVQMNTEAFF.

The J gene is TRBJ2-7, the V gene TRBV7-2; TRBD2 aligns across 12 bases. Germline-derived CDR1 and CDR2 are SGHTA and FQGNSA. The CDR3 runs to 14 residues. The junction had 5 bases not matched to a gene; V was cut back by 4 bases and J by 7 bases. CDR3 loop: CASSSTSGSYEQYF. The CDR3 DNA follows: TGTGCCAGCAGCTCGACTAGCGGGAGTTATGAGCAGTACTTC.

This clone was detected a few times. In the same sample, other DNA sequences code for this CDR3. The genes are TRBV6-5 and TRBJ1-3; 7 positions match TRBD1. V shed 6 bases, J shed 4 bases, and the junction held 0 bases outside the gene matches. The CDR3 covers 12 residues. Germline loops: CDR1 MNHEY, CDR2 SVGAGI. The CDR3 here is CASRGQGNTIYF. The CDR3 region has the DNA TGTGCCAGCAGGGGACAGGGAAACACCATATATTTT.

This chain joins TRBV7-3 and TRBJ2-3; D call uncertain. The CDR3 length is 15 residues. Trimming took off 2 bases at V and 3 bases at J, with 12 bases between the two ends. Germline loops: CDR1 SGHTA, CDR2 FQGTGA. The CDR3 DNA is TGTGCCAGCAGCTTATACCCCAGTCCGACAGATACGCAGTATTTT. Residues: CASSLYPSPTDTQYF. The full variable domain, in which reference TRBV7-3 and TRBJ2-3 provide the parts outside the CDR3, is GAGVSQTPSNKVTEKGKYVELRCDPISGHTALYWYRQSLGQGPEFLIYFQGTGAADDSGLPNDRFFAVRPEGSVSTLKIQRTERGDSAVYLCASSLYPSPTDTQYFGPGTRLTVL.

The chain recombines TRBV7-9 with TRBJ2-1, with D tentatively TRBD2 (6 bases). CDR3 length: 16 residues. V lost 5 bases and J lost 7, with 21 bases in between. Per the germline V gene, CDR1 is SEHNR and CDR2 is FQNEAQ (reference sequence). CDR3 residues: CASSQRLVGTVNEQFF. CDR3 nucleotides: TGTGCCAGCAGCCAACGACTAGTGGGGACTGTGAATGAGCAGTTCTTC. Full variable domain (missing parts from reference TRBV7-9 and TRBJ2-1): DTGVSQNPRHKITKRGQNVTFRCDPISEHNRLYWYRQTLGQGPEFLTYFQNEAQLEKSRLLSDRFSAERPKGSFSTLEIQRTEQGDSAMYLCASSQRLVGTVNEQFFGPGTRLTVL.

V usage is TRBV11-2 and J usage is TRBJ2-2; D is possibly TRBD1 (6 bases). CDR1 SGHAT and CDR2 FQNNGV come from the germline V gene. The V gene lost 6 bases and the J gene lost 6 bases, with 14 bases spanning the gap. This CDR3 has 14 amino acids. Here the CDR3 reads CASRGTIRAGELFF. DNA for the CDR3: TGTGCCAGCAGGGGGACAATTCGGGCCGGGGAGCTGTTTTTT.

The V and J genes are TRBV11-2 and TRBJ2-2; D may be TRBD2 (6 bases). The germline V gene has CDR1 SGHAT and CDR2 FQNNGV. Trimming took 2 bases from V and 4 from J, leaving 20 bases between them. The CDR3 runs to 18 residues. The CDR3 DNA sequence: TGTGCCAGCAGCTTATACGGGATGGGGTACGGGGGCACCGGGGAGCTGTTTTTT. This gives the protein CASSLYGMGYGGTGELFF.

V gene TRBV19 combines with J gene TRBJ2-1; D is perhaps TRBD1 (6 bases). Germline V CDR1 and CDR2: LNHDA, SQIVND (reference sequence). V shed 4 bases and J shed 0 bases, with 19 bases lying between them. The CDR3 runs to 18 residues. CDR3 nucleotide sequence: TGTGCCAGTAGTAACAGGGTCCGCACCTGGAGCTCCTACAATGAGCAGTTCTTC. Its translation: CASSNRVRTWSSYNEQFF. The full variable domain, completed using reference TRBV19 and TRBJ2-1, is DGGITQSPKYLFRKEGQNVTLSCEQNLNHDAMYWYRQDPGQGLRLIYYSQIVNDFQKGDIAEGYSVSREKKESFPLTVTSAQKNPTAFYLCASSNRVRTWSSYNEQFFGPGTRLTVL.

This chain links TRBV12-5 with TRBJ2-7, with TRBD1 matching 11 bases. V was clipped by 1 base and J by 3 bases; unmatched bases: 5. The CDR3 is 16 residues long. The germline V gene has CDR1 LGHNT and CDR2 FRNRAP. Written as DNA, the CDR3 is TGTGCTAGTGGTTTGGCCCGGGACAGGGGGAACTACGAGCAGTACTTC. It codes for CASGLARDRGNYEQYF.

This chain uses TRBV6-5 with TRBJ2-6; a weak D match, TRBD1 (5 bases). The CDR3 spans 15 residues. In germline, CDR1 is MNHEY, CDR2 SVGAGI. The V end was cut by 4 bases, the J end by 0 bases, with 7 bases between. CDR3 DNA sequence: TGTGCCAGCAGTTTAGGACACTCTGGGGCCAACGTCCTGACTTTC. Translation gives CASSLGHSGANVLTF.

The rearrangement uses TRBV5-4 and TRBJ1-1; D may be TRBD1 (6 bases). Trimming took 0 bases from V and 0 from J, leaving 15 bases between them. Germline-derived CDR1 and CDR2 are SGHNT and YYREEE (reference sequence). The CDR3 loop spans 17 amino acids. The CDR3 DNA is TGTGCCAGCAGCTTGGGGGGACCGGGGGGCATGAACACTGAAGCTTTCTTT. Amino acids: CASSLGGPGGMNTEAFF.

This sequence joins TRBV9 and TRBJ2-2; 7 bases match TRBD2. This CDR3 comprises 16 residues. CDR1 and CDR2 (germline): SGDLS, YYNGEE. The junction had 7 bases not matched to a gene; V was cut back by 0 bases and J by 5 bases. The CDR3 DNA is TGTGCCAGCAGCGTAGAGGTGGGAGGGCCAACCGGGGAGCTGTTTTTT. Translation: CASSVEVGGPTGELFF.

The rearrangement links TRBV4-2 to TRBJ2-3; 8 bases line up with TRBD1. The CDR3 extends over 14 amino acids. J gave up 5 bases and V 1 base, and 2 bases lay outside the gene matches. CDR1 and CDR2 from the germline V gene are LGHNA and YNFKEQ. As DNA, the CDR3 is TGTGCCAGCAGCCAAGTGACAGGGGAAGATACGCAGTATTTT. Its translation is CASSQVTGEDTQYF.

V and J are TRBV27 and TRBJ2-5; TRBD2 matches 7 bases. Per germline, CDR1 MNHEY and CDR2 SMNVEV (reference sequence). The trim removed 5 bases at V and 7 bases at J, leaving 7 bases unmatched. This CDR3 region has 13 residues. The CDR3 sequence: CASSPPAGRTQYF. The DNA for the CDR3 is TGTGCCAGCAGTCCCCCAGCGGGGCGGACCCAGTACTTC.

A single count supports this clone. The rearrangement links TRBV7-2 to TRBJ2-5; no reliable D call. Between the trimmed V and J ends, which lost 2 bases and 8 bases, there was a span of 15 bases. CDR1 is SGHTA, CDR2 FQGNSA, per germline. This CDR3 has 14 amino acids. CDR3 DNA: TGTGCCAGCAGCTTACAGTCCCCCCGCACCACCCAGTACTTC. This encodes CASSLQSPRTTQYF.

The chain has TRBV13 and TRBJ2-5; 9 nucleotides align to TRBD2. With 2 bases clipped from V and 4 bases from J, the junction kept 5 bases outside the gene matches. This CDR3 spans 15 amino acids. Germline assignment: CDR1 PRHDT and CDR2 FYEKMQ (reference sequence). The CDR3 nucleotides are TGTGCCAGCAGCTTAAAAGGAGCGGGGGGAGAGACCCAGTACTTC. Translation gives CASSLKGAGGETQYF.

Comment on this clone: The junction departs from the called germline gene at one end, perhaps through a read error. The rearrangement joins TRBV7-7 to TRBJ2-1; weak D call: TRBD2 (5 bases). The length of the CDR3 is 15 residues. CDR1 is SSHAT and CDR2 is FNYEAQ in the germline V gene (reference sequence). CDR3 in DNA: TGTGCTAGCAGCTTGTCTCCTAGCAGAGGCAATGAGCAGTTCTTC. It is translated as CASSLSPSRGNEQFF.

This chain's CDR3 is CASSLRLAVQSPQYF. CDR3 in DNA: TGTGCCAGCAGCTTAAGGTTGGCGGTCCAAAGTCCGCAGTATTTT. The rearrangement links TRBV7-9 to TRBJ2-3; D unresolved. Germline CDR1 reads SEHNR; CDR2 reads FQNEAQ (reference sequence). V lost 2 bases and J lost 10, with 19 bases in between. The CDR3 loop spans 15 amino acids.

The chain joins TRBV9 to TRBJ2-3; 8 nucleotides line up with TRBD1. Unmatched junction bases numbered 12, after V lost 2 bases and J lost 4 bases. The CDR3 covers 17 residues. CDR1 SGDLS and CDR2 YYNGEE come from the germline V gene. The CDR3 protein is CASSVSVLDRGADTQYF. The CDR3 DNA reads as TGTGCCAGCAGCGTGAGTGTACTCGACAGGGGTGCAGATACGCAGTATTTT.

The gene calls are TRBV6-5 and TRBJ2-7, with D tentatively TRBD1 (6 bases). The CDR3 covers 15 residues. V lost 2 bases to trimming and J lost 2 bases, with 13 bases between them. Germline V CDR1 and CDR2: MNHEY, SVGAGI. The CDR3 DNA is TGTGCCAGCAGTTACGCAGGGGACGGGGCCTACGAGCAGTACTTC. Its translation is CASSYAGDGAYEQYF.

The CDR3 coding sequence is TGTGCCAGCAGTCAGAACACCGGGGAGCTGTTTTTT. This translates into CASSQNTGELFF. The chain couples TRBV6-4 to TRBJ2-2, with no clear D. This CDR3 has 12 amino acids. The V end was cut by 5 bases, the J end by 1 base, with 2 bases between. Germline V lookup: CDR1 MRHNA, CDR2 SNTAGT.

The genes are TRBV7-2 and TRBJ1-5, with a weak D call TRBD1 (6 bases). V lost 4 bases and J 7 bases, leaving 14 bases between the germline ends. CDR1 is SGHTA, CDR2 FQGNSA, per germline. CDR3 length equals 14 residues. The CDR3 DNA sequence: TGTGCCAGCAGCTCTACAGGGAAGGGCCAGCCCCAGCATTTT. Amino acid sequence: CASSSTGKGQPQHF.

The rearrangement uses TRBV10-3 and TRBJ2-5, with TRBD2 matching 12 bases. With V trimmed by 9 bases and J by 5 bases, 4 bases remained unmatched. The CDR3 sequence is 13 residues long. Germline V gene sequence: CDR1 ENHRY, CDR2 SYGVKD. CDR3 coding DNA: TGTGCCATACAGACTAGCGGGAGCGAGACCCAGTACTTC. Translation gives CAIQTSGSETQYF.